The clone carrying this T cell receptor beta chain occurred many times. The antigen is not known. The entry originates in a study of T-cell memory formation after mild COVID-19. Whole-study results and caveats: Second-wave clones reaching peak frequency on day 37 lacked confirmed SARS-CoV-2 specificity.

Trimming left V 3 bases short and J 0 bases short, with 9 bases between. This CDR3 comprises 15 residues. CDR1 and CDR2 from the germline V gene are KGHSH and LQKENI. Each CDR3 protein is one row after TCRdb ran MiXCR on the 5' RACE reads. The sample records 410,000 or so distinct CDR3 sequences, 23% being singletons. Material for sequencing was PBMCs or a T cell subset sorted from them (not recorded which). This TCR derives from an adult woman who had mild COVID-19 (a few samples of this study predate the infection). Cell type and time point are not known. The chain is built from TRBV18 and TRBJ2-1, with D possibly being TRBD1 (6 bases). The DNA for the CDR3 is TGTGCCAGCTCACCGGGGGCAGTCTCCTACAATGAGCAGTTCTTC. It is translated as CASSPGAVSYNEQFF.